This TCR beta chain was identified in a study of early T cells in non-severe SARS-CoV-2 infection. TCRdb ran MiXCR on the 5' RACE reads and lists one entry per CDR3 protein. Of 71,000 or so distinct CDR3 sequences listed, roughly 15% were seen once; the top ten hold over 11%. This clonotype was found many times. The CDR3 runs to 14 residues. V was clipped by 6 bases and J by 6 bases, with 12 bases between them. Germline values: CDR1 MNHEY, CDR2 SVGEGT. The origin of this receptor is an adult who was a healthcare worker with PCR-confirmed SARS-CoV-2 infection or an uninfected control (not recorded which). Material for sequencing was whole blood. The chain employs TRBV6-2 or TRBV6-3 and TRBJ1-6; D possibly corresponds to TRBD1 (6 bases). The CDR3 DNA follows: TGTGCCAGCAGACCCGGGACAATTAATTCACCCCTCCACTTT. Protein: CASRPGTINSPLHF.